This TCR beta chain was found in a study of cytomegalovirus exposure and HLA in healthy donors. Points from the study as a whole: In an earlier analysis, in some 500 donors, most V segments appeared productive either ~90% or ~30% of the time.

Trimming shortened V by 0 bases and J by 7 bases, and 15 bases separated the two germline ends. This CDR3 comprises 15 residues. Germline V lookup: CDR1 SGHNT, CDR2 YENEEA. About this clone itself: Antigen unknown.

This PCR relied on a set of 60 Vbeta primers and 13 Jbeta primers. Profiling relied on immunoSEQ multiplex PCR, and the TCRdb table lists in-frame clones only, not all of them. The sample has about 140,000 clones; 70% to 85% are singletons. The chain combines TRBV11-3 with TRBJ1-2; D ambiguous. The receptor was derived from a man in his forties in good health and CMV-seropositive. The sequenced sample was PBMCs. For the CDR3, the DNA is TGTGCCAGCAGCTTAGATAGCGGGAGTGTCGGTGGCTACACCTTC. Encoded protein: CASSLDSGSVGGYTF.